Listed below are T cell receptor beta chains from one sample, sequenced in a study of vaccination effects on CD4 cells after COVID-19. These receptors lack a known antigen. Assay used: immunoSEQ multiplex PCR; TCRdb lists only in-frame clones, some missing. Of tens of thousands of clones detected, under 70% appear once; the ten largest clones hold approximately 20%. Material: CD4+ T cells from PBMCs cultured with SARS-CoV-2 spike peptides, obtained before COVID-19 vaccination. These receptors were collected from a human donor who received a COVID-19 vaccine. CDR3s include the opening cysteine and the closing phenylalanine or tryptophan. D genes are given only for firm matches. Some rows mark clone size as missing; the rest say once, few, many or name a class of expanded clone.

TRBJ1-2,-,-,TRBV30,TGTGCCTGGAGTTTATTAGGAGGGCGCGGCTATGGCTACACCTTC,CAWSLLGGRGYGYTF
TRBJ2-3,-,-,TRBV2,TGTGCCAGCACTCTTGCGGGGACTAGCACAGATACGCAGTATTTT,CASTLAGTSTDTQYF
TRBJ1-2,-,TRBD1,TRBV2,TGTGCCAGCATGGAAGGGACAGCGTATGGCTACACCTTC,CASMEGTAYGYTF
TRBJ2-7,-,TRBD2,TRBV5-1,TGCGCCAGCAGCCGAGGGACTAGCGGCTACGAGCAGTACTTC,CASSRGTSGYEQYF
TRBJ2-5,-,TRBD2,TRBV4-1,TGCGCCAGCAGCCAAGTCCCCGTAGCGGGGCGGGGACAAGAGACCCAGTACTTC,CASSQVPVAGRGQETQYF
TRBJ1-4,-,-,TRBV2,TGTGCCAGCAGTTCACAGACAACTAATGAAAAACTGTTTTTT,CASSSQTTNEKLFF
TRBJ2-6,once,TRBD1,TRBV5-1,TGCGCCAGCAGCCTGGTAGCAGGGGGCGGCTCTGGGGCCAACGTCCTGACTTTC,CASSLVAGGGSGANVLTF
TRBJ2-5,-,-,TRBV12-3/TRBV12-4,TGTGCCAGCAGTCTCTTCGAGGAGACCCAGTACTTC,CASSLFEETQYF
TRBJ2-1,-,-,TRBV5-1,TGCGCCAGCAGCTCGGACTTAGGCTCCTACAATGAGCAGTTCTTC,CASSSDLGSYNEQFF
TRBJ2-3,-,-,TRBV15,TGTGCCACCAGCAGAGTAAAGAGCGGCACAGATACGCAGTATTTT,CATSRVKSGTDTQYF
TRBJ2-3,-,TRBD2,TRBV5-4,TGTGCCAGCAGCTCCGGCACTAGCGGGGGGGCACATACGCAGTATTTT,CASSSGTSGGAHTQYF
TRBJ2-2,-,TRBD2,TRBV27,TGTGCCAGCAGACGAACTAGCGGGATGACTAACACCGGGGAGCTGTTTTTT,CASRRTSGMTNTGELFF
TRBJ2-7,once,-,TRBV7-9,TGTGCCAGCAGCTCCGACAGTGACAGCTACTACGAGCAGTACTTC,CASSSDSDSYYEQYF
TRBJ2-7,-,-,TRBV28,TGTGCCAGCAGCCCGGTTGGATACGAGCAGTACTTC,CASSPVGYEQYF
TRBJ2-7,-,-,TRBV5-1,TGCGCCAGCAGAGCACCTAGGGCCACGGGCGGCTACGAGCAGTACTTC,CASRAPRATGGYEQYF
TRBJ2-4,-,-,TRBV4-1,TGCGCCAGCAGCCAACATATTTTAGCCAAAAACATTCAGTACTTC,CASSQHILAKNIQYF
TRBJ1-5,-,-,TRBV10-3,TGTGCCATCAGCCCCGACCATAGCAATCAGCCCCAGCATTTT,CAISPDHSNQPQHF
TRBJ1-6,-,-,TRBV9,TGTGCCAGCAGCCCGAGGGGGGAGGAAAGCTCCTATAATTCACCCCTCCACTTT,CASSPRGEESSYNSPLHF
TRBJ2-2,-,TRBD2,TRBV5-1,TGCGCCAGCAGCTTGGGACTAGCGGCCAACACCGGGGAGCTGTTTTTT,CASSLGLAANTGELFF
TRBJ2-3,-,-,TRBV3-1/TRBV3-2,TGTGCCAGCAGCCGCAGGACTGACTCGGATACGCAGTATTTT,CASSRRTDSDTQYF
TRBJ2-3,-,-,TRBV7-2,TGTGCCTCGAGGTCCTTCGGGACATCGGCAGATACGCAGTATTTT,CASRSFGTSADTQYF
TRBJ1-1,-,TRBD1,TRBV10-3,TGTGCCATCAGGGATCCGACAGGGTGGCACACTGAAGCTTTCTTT,CAIRDPTGWHTEAFF
TRBJ2-7,-,-,TRBV28,TGTGCCAGCAGTCAAGCCCACGAGCAGTACTTC,CASSQAHEQYF
TRBJ1-2,-,-,TRBV29-1,TGCAGCGTTGACCTTATGAGGAGCTACACCTTC,CSVDLMRSYTF
TRBJ2-1,-,TRBD2,TRBV30,TGTGCCTGCCCGGGCCTCCGGGTTGGACTAGCGGGGGGACAAGGGCAGTTCTTC,CACPGLRVGLAGGQGQFF
TRBJ2-7,-,-,TRBV5-4,TGTGCCAGCAGCTCGGCAGGGCGCCCCTACGAGCAGTACTTC,CASSSAGRPYEQYF
TRBJ2-5,-,-,TRBV7-8,TGTGCCAGCAGCTTACACAGGGTCGGTTCGGAGACCCAGTACTTC,CASSLHRVGSETQYF
TRBJ2-3,-,TRBD1,TRBV24-1,TGTGCCACCAGTGGGACAGGGGCGCCTAGCACAGATACGCAGTATTTT,CATSGTGAPSTDTQYF
TRBJ2-7,-,-,TRBV5-1,TGCGCCAGCAGCTCGGGACGCAGCTACGAGCAGTACTTC,CASSSGRSYEQYF
TRBJ2-7,-,-,TRBV5-6,TGTGCCAGCAGCTTGAAATCGGCAGGTCCAAGGGGCTTC,CASSLKSAGPRGF
TRBJ2-3,-,TRBD2,TRBV5-4,TGTGCCAGCAGCTTGGCCGGGACTAGCGGGGTACATACGCAGTATTTT,CASSLAGTSGVHTQYF
TRBJ1-1,few,-,TRBV11-3,TGTGCCAGCAGCGCTGGACCCTCTGAAGCTTTCTTT,CASSAGPSEAFF
TRBJ2-7,once,-,TRBV5-4,TGTGCCAGCAGCTCGGGCCATATCTCCCCTGAATACGAGCAGTACTTC,CASSSGHISPEYEQYF
TRBJ2-1,-,-,TRBV7-2,TGTGCCAGCAGCCCCAGGGGGGGGCTGGTGGATGAGCAGTTCTTC,CASSPRGGLVDEQFF
TRBJ1-2,many,-,TRBV27,TGTGCCAGCAGTTTTCAGGCCGACACCTATGGCTACACCTTC,CASSFQADTYGYTF
TRBJ1-2,-,TRBD1,TRBV28,TGTGCCAGCAACGTCGACAGGGCCTCCGGCTACACCTTC,CASNVDRASGYTF
TRBJ2-3,-,-,TRBV7-2,TGTGCCAGCAGCTCCCGAACCCGCAAGGCGGTGGATACAGATACGCAGTATTTT,CASSSRTRKAVDTDTQYF
TRBJ1-1,-,TRBD1,TRBV28,TGTGCCAGCAGTTCTCCTTACGGGACAGGCACTGAAGCTTTCTTT,CASSSPYGTGTEAFF
TRBJ1-1,few,-,TRBV21-1,TGTGCCAGCAGCAACGACAGGGCCAACACTGAAGCTTTCTTT,CASSNDRANTEAFF